The 5 T cell receptor beta chains listed next were all sequenced from one sample in a study of graft-versus-host responses after intestinal transplantation. Their specific antigens are unknown. TCRdb's copy holds only in-frame clones and misses some; the assay was immunoSEQ multiplex PCR. The sample consists of just over 85,000 clones, approximately 90% of them appearing once. The starting material was unstimulated CD8+ T cells sorted from spleen or lymph node cells, obtained before transplant. The source of these receptors is a human donor who was the organ donor for an intestinal transplant.

This sequence joins TRBV4-1 and TRBJ2-2; TRBD2 matches at 14 bases. This CDR3 contains 16 residues. Trimming cost V 5 bases and J 6 bases; bases outside gene matches: 5. Germline-derived CDR1 and CDR2 are MGHRA and YSYEKL. The CDR3: CASSFRLAGGPGELFF. DNA of the CDR3: TGCGCCAGCAGCTTCCGACTAGCGGGGGGGCCCGGGGAGCTGTTTTTT.

V and J are TRBV7-6 and TRBJ1-5; 9 bases map to TRBD1. V was pared by 6 bases and J by 2 bases, with 8 bases of the junction left unmatched. The CDR3 sequence is 16 residues long. Germline-derived CDR1 and CDR2 are SGHVS and FNYEAQ. CDR3 in DNA: TGTGCCAGCAGTCTTGACAGGGGGTATGGCAATCAGCCCCAGCATTTT. This gives the protein CASSLDRGYGNQPQHF.

The rearrangement uses TRBV30 and TRBJ1-6; TRBD1 agrees at 8 bases. There are 15 residues in the CDR3. Germline V gives CDR1 GTSNPN, CDR2 SVGIG (reference sequence). Trimming took 4 bases from V and 7 from J; bases not matched to a gene: 9. CDR3 sequence (DNA): TGTGCCTGGATCCCCCGGGACAGGTTGAATTCACCCCTCCACTTT. This translates into CAWIPRDRLNSPLHF.

The V gene is TRBV28, the J gene TRBJ2-7; 8 bases fit TRBD2. Germline V gene lookup returns CDR1 MDHEN and CDR2 SYDVKM. The CDR3 extends over 15 amino acids. J gave up 0 bases and V 5 bases, and 6 bases lay outside the gene matches. CDR3 sequence: CASSPTSGTSYEQYF. CDR3 DNA sequence: TGTGCCAGCAGTCCCACTAGCGGTACCTCCTACGAGCAGTACTTC.

The V gene is TRBV6-1, the J gene TRBJ2-7; D unresolved. V was trimmed by 6 bases and J by 3 bases, leaving 9 bases between them. The CDR3 sequence is 12 residues long. Germline loops: CDR1 MNHNS, CDR2 SASEGT. The CDR3 region has the DNA TGTGCCAGCAGCCCAGAACACTACGAGCAGTACTTC. It encodes CASSPEHYEQYF.